These 23 T cell receptor beta chains were all obtained from the same sample, sequenced in a study of long-term antiretroviral therapy in people with HIV. It was version v3.0 of the immunoSEQ assay that was run at survey level. The protocol was immunoSEQ multiplex PCR, while the TCRdb copy is restricted to in-frame clones and leaves out a portion. The sample has around 33,000 clones; 83% are singletons. The starting material was unsorted PBMCs, obtained 0.4 years before starting antiretroviral therapy. The receptors come from a man younger than 35 with HIV.

The chain is built from TRBV28 and TRBJ1-2, with a possible D match to TRBD1 (5 bases). The CDR3 totals 13 residues. The V gene lost 6 bases and the J gene lost 4 bases, with 12 bases spanning the gap. Germline CDR1 MDHEN, CDR2 SYDVKM. The CDR3 loop reads CASRGGGSYGYTF. The CDR3, as DNA: TGTGCCAGCAGAGGTGGGGGTAGCTATGGCTACACCTTC.

The V and J genes are TRBV13 and TRBJ2-7, with TRBD2 matching over 10 bases. CDR3 length: 15 residues. In germline, CDR1 is PRHDT, CDR2 FYEKMQ (reference sequence). In DNA form, the CDR3 reads TGTGGATCGAGCGGGAGGGGAGGGAGTTCCTACGAGCAGTACTTC. It translates to CGSSGRGGSSYEQYF.

V and J are TRBV4-2 and TRBJ2-2; the D gene could be TRBD1 or TRBD2 (5 bases each). Deletions cut 1 base from V and 5 bases from J, with 11 bases between. The germline gives CDR1 LGHNA, CDR2 YNFKEQ. This CDR3 has 15 amino acids. The DNA of the CDR3 is TGTGCCAGCAGCCAAGGAGAGGGGCCTACCGGGGAGCTGTTTTTT. Protein product: CASSQGEGPTGELFF.

This clone was observed a handful of times. This sequence joins TRBV6-6 and TRBJ1-1, with unresolved D. CDR3 length: 15 amino acids. Trimming stripped 6 bases from V and 4 bases from J, with 18 bases between. Germline lookup yields CDR1 MNHNY and CDR2 SVGAGI (reference sequence). As DNA, the CDR3 is TGTGCCAGCAGAAACAGAGGAGATAGAGGCACTGAAGCTTTCTTT. Translating it yields CASRNRGDRGTEAFF.

The chain has TRBV5-1 and TRBJ1-1, with D maybe TRBD1 (6 bases). The CDR3 is 13 amino acids. Germline CDR1 and CDR2: SGHRS and YFSETQ. The V end lost 7 bases, the J end lost 5 bases, and 15 bases lay between the germline ends. The DNA for the CDR3 is TGCGCCAGCGCCATAGGGGGGCGGACTGAAGCTTTCTTT. Protein sequence: CASAIGGRTEAFF.

CDR3 bases: TGCGCCAGCAGCCATACCTGGTCCAACACTGAAGCTTTCTTT. Translated: CASSHTWSNTEAFF. The gene calls are TRBV4-1 and TRBJ1-1; D gene unclear. V was trimmed by 3 bases and J by 2 bases, leaving 10 bases between them. The CDR3 runs to 14 residues. Germline values: CDR1 MGHRA, CDR2 YSYEKL.

The CDR3 spells CSVENTHTEAFF. For the CDR3, the DNA is TGCAGCGTTGAAAACACCCACACTGAAGCTTTCTTT. This chain uses TRBV29-1 with TRBJ1-1; D is unclear. The CDR3 is 12 amino acids. V was cut by 2 bases and J by 3 bases, with 7 bases left in between. The V gene's germline CDR1 is SQVTM and CDR2 ANQGSEA.

The genes are TRBV23-1 and TRBJ2-2; D possibly corresponds to TRBD2 (5 bases). TRBV23-1 belongs to the ORF category, with a function that is uncertain. The CDR3 is made up of 12 amino acids. Between the trimmed V and J ends, which lost 11 bases and 7 bases, there was a span of 14 bases. The chain's CDR3 is CAGTPRGGELFF. The CDR3 DNA sequence: TGCGCCGGCACCCCTCGGGGCGGGGAGCTGTTTTTT.

This clone occurred once. This chain links TRBV9 with TRBJ2-7; 10 nucleotides line up with TRBD2. Germline V lookup: CDR1 SGDLS, CDR2 YYNGEE. The trim removed 4 bases at V and 6 bases at J, leaving 13 bases unmatched. The CDR3 is 16 residues long. For the CDR3, the DNA is TGTGCCAGCAGCCATAGTCCGGTAGCGGGAGGTTCCGAGCAGTACTTC. Translating gives CASSHSPVAGGSEQYF.

This chain links TRBV6-5 with TRBJ2-2; 9 bases map to TRBD1. With 5 bases clipped from V and 5 bases from J, the junction kept 6 bases outside the gene matches. Looked up from germline, CDR1 is MNHEY and CDR2 is SVGAGI. The CDR3 runs 15 residues. The CDR3 region is CASSTNRGPTGELFF. The CDR3 DNA is TGTGCCAGCAGTACCAACAGGGGGCCGACCGGGGAGCTGTTTTTT.

V usage is TRBV4-1 and J usage is TRBJ1-5; no definite D call. This CDR3 is built from 17 residues. Trimming shortened V by 0 bases and J by 0 bases, and 12 bases separated the two germline ends. The germline V gene has CDR1 MGHRA and CDR2 YSYEKL. CDR3 coding DNA: TGCGCCAGCAGCCAAGAGGCCGGAGGATATAGCAATCAGCCCCAGCATTTT. It yields the protein CASSQEAGGYSNQPQHF.

The chain couples TRBV28 to TRBJ1-5; D might be TRBD1 (6 bases). Germline V gives CDR1 MDHEN, CDR2 SYDVKM. The CDR3 extends over 17 amino acids. Trimming shortened V by 4 bases and J by 2 bases, and 18 bases separated the two germline ends. The CDR3 protein is CASSSLAGAGGNQPQHF. DNA for the CDR3: TGTGCCAGCAGTTCCCTTGCAGGGGCGGGTGGCAATCAGCCCCAGCATTTT.

This rearrangement joins TRBV18 to TRBJ2-7; unclear D gene. Deletions cut 4 bases from V and 7 bases from J, with 8 bases between. The germline gives CDR1 KGHSH, CDR2 LQKENI. This CDR3 is built from 11 residues. CDR3 sequence: CASSRLGEQYF. The DNA for the CDR3 is TGTGCCAGCTCACGGCTGGGGGAGCAGTACTTC.

The rearrangement uses TRBV6-1 and TRBJ2-7, with 9 bases lining up with TRBD1. Per the germline V gene, CDR1 is MNHNS and CDR2 is SASEGT. The V gene end was trimmed by 6 bases and the J gene end by 5 bases; junction bases not matched to a gene: 8. The CDR3 loop spans 14 amino acids. CDR3: CASRGDREVHEQYF. The CDR3 DNA reads TGTGCCAGCAGGGGGGACAGGGAGGTCCACGAGCAGTACTTC.

The chain uses TRBV30 and TRBJ2-2; either TRBD1 or TRBD2 may fit D (6 bases each). CDR3 length: 15 residues. V shed 0 bases and J shed 6 bases, with 14 bases lying between them. Looked up from germline, CDR1 is GTSNPN and CDR2 is SVGIG (reference sequence). As DNA, the CDR3 is TGTGCCTGGAGTGTGGGGGGCGCAAGGGCCGGGGAGCTGTTTTTT. Its translation is CAWSVGGARAGELFF.

The rearrangement joins TRBV11-2 to TRBJ2-1; unclear D gene. The CDR3 is 12 amino acids. The ends were cut back, 5 bases at V and 3 bases at J, with 5 bases in the middle. The germline gives CDR1 SGHAT, CDR2 FQNNGV. This chain's CDR3 is CASSGLYNEQFF. CDR3 coding DNA: TGTGCCAGCAGCGGCCTCTACAATGAGCAGTTCTTC.

The chain joins TRBV19 to TRBJ1-3; 9 bases map to TRBD1. CDR3 length: 15 amino acids. Unmatched junction bases numbered 7, after V lost 6 bases and J lost 4 bases. CDR1 and CDR2 (germline): LNHDA, SQIVND (reference sequence). This chain's CDR3 is CASRPGQGAGNTIYF. For the CDR3, the DNA is TGTGCCAGTAGACCGGGACAGGGAGCCGGAAACACCATATATTTT.

This rearrangement joins TRBV6-1 to TRBJ1-1; D gene uncertain. CDR3 length equals 12 residues. The V gene's germline CDR1 is MNHNS and CDR2 SASEGT. The V gene lost 0 bases and the J gene lost 10 bases, with 9 bases spanning the gap. CDR3 region: CASSEASMGAFF. The CDR3 bases are TGTGCCAGCAGTGAAGCTTCGATGGGAGCTTTCTTT.

The genes are TRBV6-5 and TRBJ1-1; weak D call: TRBD1 (5 bases). This CDR3 contains 13 residues. Trimming pared 7 bases from V and 4 bases from J, leaving 13 bases between. The germline V gene encodes CDR1 MNHEY and CDR2 SVGAGI. The CDR3 region has the DNA TGTGCCAGCACGGGGCAGGGCCTCACTGAAGCTTTCTTT. This translates into CASTGQGLTEAFF.

On this clone: The junction and the germline gene differ at one end; a read error may be behind it. This chain connects TRBV6-4 to TRBJ1-1, with 9 bases lining up with TRBD1. Germline V gene data show CDR1 as MRHNA and CDR2 as SNTAGT. The CDR3 consists of 13 residues. CDR3 sequence reads: CASSDSNRGRVQF. CDR3 DNA: TGTGCCAGCAGTGACTCGAACAGGGGGCGCGTCCAATTT.

The rearrangement links TRBV7-6 to TRBJ2-5, with D perhaps assigned TRBD1 or TRBD2 (5 bases each). The germline CDR1 and CDR2 sequences are SGHVS and FNYEAQ. V lost 4 bases to trimming and J lost 1 base, with 19 bases between them. The CDR3 covers 17 residues. CDR3 sequence (DNA): TGTGCCAGCAGCTGGGGACCGTTACGAGGGTCCCAAGAGACCCAGTACTTC. Residues: CASSWGPLRGSQETQYF.

The chain uses TRBV6-5 and TRBJ2-1; a weak D match, TRBD1 (6 bases). The CDR3 spans 16 residues. Germline CDR1 MNHEY, CDR2 SVGAGI. Trimming stripped 0 bases from V and 8 bases from J, with 17 bases between. The chain's CDR3 is CASSYSRPGVVHEQFF. The CDR3 coding sequence is TGTGCCAGCAGTTACTCGAGGCCAGGGGTAGTCCATGAGCAGTTCTTC.

The V and J genes are TRBV7-8 and TRBJ1-6, with 7 bases matching TRBD1. CDR3 length: 16 residues. CDR1 is SGHVS and CDR2 is FQNEAQ in the germline V gene. Trimming cost V 4 bases and J 2 bases; bases outside gene matches: 5. CDR3 in amino acids: CASSSRQGTYNSPLHF. Written as DNA, the CDR3 is TGTGCCAGCAGCTCCAGACAGGGAACCTATAATTCACCCCTCCACTTT. Full variable domain (missing parts from reference TRBV7-8 and TRBJ1-6): GAGVSQSPRYKVAKRGQDVALRCDPISGHVSLFWYQQALGQGPEFLTYFQNEAQLDKSGLPSDRFFAERPEGSVSTLKIQRTQQEDSAVYLCASSSRQGTYNSPLHFGNGTRLTVT.